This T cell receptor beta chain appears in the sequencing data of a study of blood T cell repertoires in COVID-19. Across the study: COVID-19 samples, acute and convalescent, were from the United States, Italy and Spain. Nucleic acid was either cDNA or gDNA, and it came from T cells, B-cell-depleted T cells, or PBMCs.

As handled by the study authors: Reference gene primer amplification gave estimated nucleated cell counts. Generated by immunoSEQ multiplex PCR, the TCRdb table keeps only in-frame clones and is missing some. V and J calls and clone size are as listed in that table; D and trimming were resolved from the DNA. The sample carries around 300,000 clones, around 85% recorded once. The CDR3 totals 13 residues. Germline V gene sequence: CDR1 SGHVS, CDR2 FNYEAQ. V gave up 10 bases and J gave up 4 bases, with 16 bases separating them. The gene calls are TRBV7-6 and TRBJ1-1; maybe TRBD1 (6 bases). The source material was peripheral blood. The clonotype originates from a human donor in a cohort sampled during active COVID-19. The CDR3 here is CATHPGDITEAFF. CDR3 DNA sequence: TGTGCCACTCATCCCGGGGACATCACTGAAGCTTTCTTT.